The clone carrying this TCR beta chain came up a few times. What it binds is not known. Gene names and germline refer to mouse. The observed sequence ends 1 residue before the CDR3 terminus, with the missing tail filled in from the germline J gene. Noted time point: mouse harvest day 7 after allogeneic transplant. Tail vein injection delivered 10^7 T-cell-depleted bone marrow cells and 10^6 splenic CD5+ T cells. Mice had MHC-mismatched B6 into BALB/c GVHD, sampled day 7 or 14. Germline V gene data show CDR1 as LGHNA and CDR2 as YSYQKL. This CDR3 has 16 residues. Trimming stripped 0 bases from V and 4 bases from J, with 15 bases between. Measured with immunoSEQ multiplex PCR; TCRdb has only the in-frame clones, and not every one. This table holds several thousand clones, around half found once. This record belongs to a study of tissue T cells after allogeneic stem cell transplantation. Study conclusions and caveats: Tissue-detected TCR repertoire was only partly captured by blood and spleen T cells. The patient cohort was small and clinically heterogeneous, with limited sampling depth. Motif-based clustering found tissue-specific repertoire signatures shared across patients, though few clones were shared.

The sample comprised lymph node tissue. The receptor's source is a female BALB/c mouse given C57BL/6 T cells with graft-versus-host disease after an allogeneic hematopoietic cell transplant. The rearrangement links TRBV2 to TRBJ1-2, with a tentative D call TRBD1 (6 bases). CDR3 amino acids: CASSQDPHGGGSDYTF. CDR3 DNA (partial): TGTGCCAGCAGCCAAGACCCCCACGGGGGCGGCTCCGACTACACC.